Below, one TCR beta chain is given with its context. Its antigen is unknown. Base qualities were left out, and no much larger clone turns up one base away. This entry comes from a study of T-cell reconstitution after alpha-beta-depleted transplantation in children (TCRdb year 2016). Describing the broader study: Using TCR repertoire profiling, the study quantitatively followed how T-cell immune reconstitution unfolded in children after TCRalphabeta/CD19-depleted allogeneic hematopoietic cell transplantation.

Receptors were amplified or captured by PCR. The reads were generated on an Illumina HiSeq 2500. TCR libraries were prepared with molecular barcoding, using unique molecular identifiers to normalize TCRbeta repertoire quantification. The public reads were reprocessed in TCRdb via fastp at Q25 and MiXCR, keeping in-frame beta chains. CDR3 protein duplicates are merged, each entry listing the most common genes and DNA. The table for this sample lists about 610,000 distinct CDR3 sequences; about 11% of them were counted only once. The ten largest clones take up less than 5% of the sample. According to the germline V gene, CDR1 reads SGHRS and CDR2 reads YFSETQ. The germline ends are 7 bases apart after V is trimmed by 0 bases and J by 0 bases. Spanning cysteine to phenylalanine, the CDR3 consists of 14 amino acids. CDR3 DNA is the only sequence kept; it has 42 bases, read in frame from the first base.

The sequence came from a human donor who donated a stem cell graft to a child with acute myeloid leukemia. The rearranged segments are TRBV5-1 and TRBJ2-7, with no confident D gene call. The starting material was PBMCs from the stem cell graft donor, obtained from the stem cell graft. CDR3 loop: CASSLDGRSYEQYF. The DNA sequence is TGCGCCAGCAGCTTGGATGGCCGCTCCTACGAGCAGTACTTC.